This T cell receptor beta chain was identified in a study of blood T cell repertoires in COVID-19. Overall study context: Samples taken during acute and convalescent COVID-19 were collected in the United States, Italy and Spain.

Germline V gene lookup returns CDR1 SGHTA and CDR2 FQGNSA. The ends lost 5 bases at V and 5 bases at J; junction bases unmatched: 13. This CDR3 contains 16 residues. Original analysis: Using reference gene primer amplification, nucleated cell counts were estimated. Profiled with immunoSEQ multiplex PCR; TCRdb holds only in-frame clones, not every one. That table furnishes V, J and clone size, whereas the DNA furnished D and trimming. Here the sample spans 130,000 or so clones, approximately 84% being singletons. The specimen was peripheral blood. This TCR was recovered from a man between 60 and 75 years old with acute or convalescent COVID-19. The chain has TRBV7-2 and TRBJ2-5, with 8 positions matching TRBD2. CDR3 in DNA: TGTGCCAGCAGCAGACAACCGGGACTAGGGGGGGAGACCCAGTACTTC. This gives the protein CASSRQPGLGGETQYF.